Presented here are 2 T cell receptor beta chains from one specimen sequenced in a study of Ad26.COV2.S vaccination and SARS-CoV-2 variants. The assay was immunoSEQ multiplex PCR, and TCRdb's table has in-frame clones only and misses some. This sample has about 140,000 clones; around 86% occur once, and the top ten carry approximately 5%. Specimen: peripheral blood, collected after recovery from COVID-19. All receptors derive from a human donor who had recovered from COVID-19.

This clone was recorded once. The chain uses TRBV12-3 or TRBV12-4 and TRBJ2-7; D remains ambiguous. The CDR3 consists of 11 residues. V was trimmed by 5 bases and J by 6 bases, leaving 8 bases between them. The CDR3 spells CASSERSEQYF. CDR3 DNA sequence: TGTGCCAGCAGTGAGCGAAGCGAGCAGTACTTC.

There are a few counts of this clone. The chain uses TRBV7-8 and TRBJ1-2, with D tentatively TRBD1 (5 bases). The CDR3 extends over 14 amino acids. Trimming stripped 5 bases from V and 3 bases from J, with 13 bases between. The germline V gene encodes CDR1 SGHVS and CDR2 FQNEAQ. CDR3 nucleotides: TGTGCCAGCAGCGAAGCCCGGGGGGACTATGGCTACACCTTC. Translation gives CASSEARGDYGYTF. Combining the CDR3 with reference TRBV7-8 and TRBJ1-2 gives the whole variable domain GAGVSQSPRYKVAKRGQDVALRCDPISGHVSLFWYQQALGQGPEFLTYFQNEAQLDKSGLPSDRFFAERPEGSVSTLKIQRTQQEDSAVYLCASSEARGDYGYTFGSGTRLTVV.